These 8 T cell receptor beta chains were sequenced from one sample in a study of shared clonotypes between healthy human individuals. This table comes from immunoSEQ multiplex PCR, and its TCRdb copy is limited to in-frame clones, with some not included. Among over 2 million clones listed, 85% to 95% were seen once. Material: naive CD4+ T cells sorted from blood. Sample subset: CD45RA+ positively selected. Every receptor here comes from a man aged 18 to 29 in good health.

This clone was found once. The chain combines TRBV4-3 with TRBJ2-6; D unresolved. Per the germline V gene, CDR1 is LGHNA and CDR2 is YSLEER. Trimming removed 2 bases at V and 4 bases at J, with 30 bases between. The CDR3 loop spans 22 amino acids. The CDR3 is CASSQKELLRTQVTPGANVLTF. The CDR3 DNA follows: TGCGCCAGCAGCCAAAAGGAACTTTTAAGGACCCAAGTCACCCCGGGGGCCAACGTCCTGACTTTC.

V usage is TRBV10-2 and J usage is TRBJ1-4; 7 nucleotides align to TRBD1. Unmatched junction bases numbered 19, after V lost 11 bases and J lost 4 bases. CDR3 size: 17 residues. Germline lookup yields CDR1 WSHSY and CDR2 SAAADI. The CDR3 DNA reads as TGCGCCCCGGGTTGTCGAAGGCCCGACAGGGTTAATGAAAAACTGTTTTTT. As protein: CAPGCRRPDRVNEKLFF.

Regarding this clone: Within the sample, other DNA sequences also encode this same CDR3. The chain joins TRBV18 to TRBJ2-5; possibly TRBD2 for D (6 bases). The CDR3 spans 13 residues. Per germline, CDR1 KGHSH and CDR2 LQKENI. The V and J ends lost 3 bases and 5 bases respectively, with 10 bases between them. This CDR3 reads CASSPSGQETQYF. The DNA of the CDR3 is TGTGCCAGCTCACCCAGCGGGCAGGAGACCCAGTACTTC.

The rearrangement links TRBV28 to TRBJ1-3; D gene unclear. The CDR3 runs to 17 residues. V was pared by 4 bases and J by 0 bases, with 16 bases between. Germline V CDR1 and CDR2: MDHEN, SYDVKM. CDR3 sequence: CASSSYPEPSSGNTIYF. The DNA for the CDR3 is TGTGCCAGCAGTTCCTATCCGGAGCCTTCCTCTGGAAACACCATATATTTT.

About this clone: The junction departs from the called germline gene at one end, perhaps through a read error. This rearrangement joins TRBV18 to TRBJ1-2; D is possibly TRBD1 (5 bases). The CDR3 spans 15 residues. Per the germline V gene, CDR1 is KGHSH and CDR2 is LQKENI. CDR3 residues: CASSPPVSRDYDYTF. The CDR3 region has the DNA TGTGCCAGCTCACCACCGGTGAGTCGGGACTATGACTACACCTTC.

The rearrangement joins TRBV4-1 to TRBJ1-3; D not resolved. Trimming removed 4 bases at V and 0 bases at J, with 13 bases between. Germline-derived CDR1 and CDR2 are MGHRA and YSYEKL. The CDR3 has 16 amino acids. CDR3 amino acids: CASSRAGSSSGNTIYF. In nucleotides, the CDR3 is TGCGCCAGCAGCCGCGCGGGGTCCTCCTCTGGAAACACCATATATTTT.

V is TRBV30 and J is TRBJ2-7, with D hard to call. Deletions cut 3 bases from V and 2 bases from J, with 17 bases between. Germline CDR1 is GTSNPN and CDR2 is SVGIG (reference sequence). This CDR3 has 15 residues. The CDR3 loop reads CAWSPLTTSTYEQYF. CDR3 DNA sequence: TGTGCCTGGAGCCCCCTAACGACTTCCACCTACGAGCAGTACTTC.

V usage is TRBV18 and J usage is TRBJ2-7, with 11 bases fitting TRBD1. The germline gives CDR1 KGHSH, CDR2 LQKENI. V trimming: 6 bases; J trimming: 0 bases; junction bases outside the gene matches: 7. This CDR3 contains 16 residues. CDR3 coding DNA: TGTGCCAGCTCGTCTCCCGGGACAGGGGGCTCCTACGAGCAGTACTTC. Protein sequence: CASSSPGTGGSYEQYF.